Following are 31 T cell receptor beta chains from one sample sequenced in a study of molecular identifiers for immune sequencing clone quantification. Each CDR3 protein is one row after TCRdb ran MiXCR on the PCR reads. The top ten clones hold 7% to 9% of a sample with tens of thousands of distinct CDR3 sequences, 18% of them seen once. Sample: naive CD8+ T cells from blood, with Jurkat cell RNA spiked in. Subset: FACS-sorted CD8+CD4-CCR7+CD45RA+ naive T cells. The origin of the receptors is a human donor in good health. Some libraries in this study had Jurkat cell RNA spiked in.

In this sample, this clonotype turned up many times. The chain carries TRBV27 and TRBJ1-5; the D gene is possibly TRBD1 (5 bases). Between the trimmed V and J ends, which lost 1 base and 1 base, there was a span of 8 bases. This CDR3 region has 15 residues. Germline V CDR1 and CDR2: MNHEY, SMNVEV (reference sequence). CDR3 sequence reads: CASSLWGSSNQPQHF. CDR3 nucleotides: TGTGCCAGCAGTTTATGGGGCAGCAGCAATCAGCCCCAGCATTTT.

On this clonotype: This sequence may be a read error, since a much larger clone differs from it by one base. The CDR3 protein is CAGSLAGVSYNSPLHF. The CDR3, as DNA: TGTGCCGGCAGCTTAGCCGGGGTCTCCTATAATTCACCCCTCCACTTT. The V gene is TRBV13, the J gene TRBJ1-6, with unresolved D. The germline V gene encodes CDR1 PRHDT and CDR2 FYEKMQ (reference sequence). The CDR3 runs 16 residues.

Only a few counts were recorded for this clonotype. The V and J genes are TRBV28 and TRBJ2-1; D may be TRBD1 or TRBD2 (5 bases each). The CDR3 covers 17 residues. V lost 5 bases and J lost 2, with 19 bases in between. The germline V gene has CDR1 MDHEN and CDR2 SYDVKM. CDR3 residues: CASSEGTLNLAYNEQFF. CDR3 sequence (DNA): TGTGCCAGCAGTGAAGGGACCCTCAACCTAGCCTACAATGAGCAGTTCTTC.

The chain has TRBV6-2 or TRBV6-3 and TRBJ2-3; 13 bases match TRBD2. Germline trimming cut 2 bases from V and 6 bases from J; bases unmatched to any gene: 8. From germline, CDR1 is MNHEY and CDR2 SVGEGT. CDR3 length equals 17 residues. The CDR3 is CASSYPWTSGSVDTQYF. CDR3 DNA: TGTGCCAGCAGTTACCCCTGGACTAGCGGGAGTGTCGATACGCAGTATTTT.

Concerning this clonotype itself: A read error may explain this, as a much larger clone is one base away. The chain carries TRBV27 and TRBJ2-3; TRBD2 might be the D (5 bases). CDR1 is MNHEY and CDR2 is SMNVEV in the germline V gene (reference sequence). CDR3 size: 12 residues. V was trimmed by 5 bases and J by 10 bases, leaving 13 bases between them. The CDR3 bases are TGTGCCAGCAGTGCCCAGGAGGAGGCGCAGTATTTT. Translated: CASSAQEEAQYF.

Concerning this clonotype itself: A much larger clone differs by one base, so this may be a read error. The chain carries TRBV19 and TRBJ2-7; no clear D gene. Germline lookup yields CDR1 LNHDA and CDR2 SQIVND (reference sequence). CDR3 length: 15 residues. V was clipped by 7 bases and J by 4 bases, with 20 bases between them. The CDR3 spells CASNPALVLRYEQYF. The CDR3 bases are TGTGCCAGTAACCCCGCCTTGGTCCTCCGGTACGAGCAGTACTTC.

The sample holds a few counts of this clonotype. This chain uses TRBV28 with TRBJ2-3; 8 nucleotides align to TRBD2. The V and J ends lost 2 bases and 5 bases, in that order; junction bases with no gene match: 0. The CDR3 has 13 residues. Per germline, CDR1 MDHEN and CDR2 SYDVKM. CDR3 bases: TGTGCCAGCAGTTTAGGGACTAGAGATACGCAGTATTTT. The encoded protein is CASSLGTRDTQYF.

In this sample, this clonotype turned up many times. The chain carries TRBV9 and TRBJ1-4; a possible D gene is TRBD1 (6 bases). Germline V gives CDR1 SGDLS, CDR2 YYNGEE. Trimming removed 4 bases from V and 2 bases from J, with 9 bases in between. The CDR3 length is 14 residues. The CDR3 reads CASSRQVTNEKLFF. The CDR3 bases are TGTGCCAGCAGCCGACAGGTTACTAATGAAAAACTGTTTTTT.

The J gene is TRBJ2-7, the V gene TRBV11-3; D is unclear. Germline V gene lookup returns CDR1 SGHNT and CDR2 YENEEA. Trimming took off 5 bases at V and 5 bases at J, with 13 bases between the two ends. The CDR3 runs 13 residues. CDR3 in amino acids: CASSGGSLDEQYF. The CDR3 bases are TGTGCCAGCAGCGGTGGGTCTCTGGACGAGCAGTACTTC.

V and J are TRBV13 and TRBJ2-7; TRBD2 matches 14 bases. Germline CDR1 PRHDT, CDR2 FYEKMQ (reference sequence). V lost 3 bases and J lost 4; bases outside the gene matches: 8. The CDR3 is made up of 17 amino acids. The CDR3 nucleotides read TGTGCCAGCAGCTTGGGACGACTAGCGGGAGGGTGGTACGAGCAGTACTTC. Translation gives CASSLGRLAGGWYEQYF.

This clonotype has a handful of counts. The chain uses TRBV29-1 and TRBJ2-1, with D tentatively TRBD2 (5 bases). Looked up from germline, CDR1 is SQVTM and CDR2 is ANQGSEA. The V and J ends lost 7 bases and 4 bases respectively, with 11 bases between them. The CDR3 spans 12 residues. The CDR3 loop is CSATRRYNEQFF. The CDR3 DNA sequence: TGCAGCGCCACTAGGCGGTACAATGAGCAGTTCTTC.

For the CDR3, the DNA is TGTGCCAGCAGCTTACATTCCGCTAGCGGGAGTTACGAGCAGTACTTC. Its protein is CASSLHSASGSYEQYF. V and J are TRBV7-2 and TRBJ2-7; 10 positions agree with TRBD2. Germline V lookup: CDR1 SGHTA, CDR2 FQGNSA. V lost 2 bases to trimming and J lost 4 bases; unmatched junction nucleotides: 8. The CDR3 is made up of 16 amino acids. The full variable domain, completed using reference TRBV7-2 and TRBJ2-7, is GAGVSQSPSNKVTEKGKDVELRCDPISGHTALYWYRQSLGQGLEFLIYFQGNSAPDKSGLPSDRFSAERTGGSVSTLTIQRTQQEDSAVYLCASSLHSASGSYEQYFGPGTRLTVT.

This clonotype was observed once. This clone may be a read error of a much larger clone one base away. The V call is TRBV4-3, the J call TRBJ2-7; 8 nucleotides line up with TRBD1. Germline values: CDR1 LGHNA, CDR2 YSLEER. The CDR3 consists of 15 residues. V lost 1 base to trimming and J lost 6 bases; unmatched junction nucleotides: 8. The CDR3 region has the DNA TGCGCCAGCAGCCAAGGTTGGACAGGGTTTTGCGAGCAGTACTTC. Translation: CASSQGWTGFCEQYF.

This clonotype was seen repeatedly, ten times or more. This chain uses TRBV7-7 with TRBJ2-1, with D hard to call. The CDR3 runs to 15 residues. V shed 5 bases and J shed 10 bases, with 21 bases lying between them. The germline V gene encodes CDR1 SSHAT and CDR2 FNYEAQ (reference sequence). The CDR3 is CASSPYQDMTAEQFF. For the CDR3, the DNA is TGTGCCAGCAGCCCCTATCAGGATATGACTGCGGAGCAGTTCTTC. Drawing the rest from reference TRBV7-7 and TRBJ2-1, the complete variable domain is GAGVSQSPRYKVTKRGQDVTLRCDPISSHATLYWYQQALGQGPEFLTYFNYEAQPDKSGLPSDRFSAERPEGSISTLTIQRTEQRDSAMYRCASSPYQDMTAEQFFGPGTRLTVL.

This clonotype was recorded many times. In nucleotides, the CDR3 is TGTGCCAGCAGTGAGCGAGAGTTCACTGAAGCTTTCTTT. Encoded protein: CASSEREFTEAFF. The chain employs TRBV6-6 and TRBJ1-1, with no clear D. Germline V CDR1 and CDR2: MNHNY, SVGAGI (reference sequence). With 5 bases removed from V and 4 bases from J, the gap between germline ends came to 11 bases. The CDR3 runs 13 residues.

This clonotype occurred many times. The V and J genes are TRBV7-9 and TRBJ2-7; the match to TRBD2 covers 7 bases. V trimming: 5 bases; J trimming: 3 bases; junction bases outside the gene matches: 4. This CDR3 is 13 amino acids long. Looked up from germline, CDR1 is SEHNR and CDR2 is FQNEAQ (reference sequence). In DNA, the CDR3 is TGTGCCAGCAGCCTCCGGGACTACTACGAGCAGTACTTC. The encoded protein is CASSLRDYYEQYF.

As to this clonotype: This may come from a read error, since a much larger clone is one base off. The chain uses TRBV5-5 and TRBJ2-7; TRBD1 matches at 9 bases. Germline V gene data show CDR1 as SGHKS and CDR2 as YYEKEE (reference sequence). This CDR3 comprises 15 residues. The CDR3 loop is CASSLGQGEGYERYF. The CDR3 nucleotides read TGTGCCAGCAGCTTGGGACAGGGGGAAGGATACGAGCGGTACTTC.

This clonotype has a handful of counts. The chain links TRBV18 to TRBJ1-1; 9 positions agree with TRBD1. CDR3 length: 16 residues. In germline, CDR1 is KGHSH, CDR2 LQKENI. The J segment lost 6 bases and the V segment lost 6 bases, leaving 14 bases of the junction unmatched. The CDR3 here is CASSPPGQGQVAEAFF. The CDR3 DNA is TGTGCCAGCTCGCCCCCGGGACAGGGTCAGGTCGCTGAAGCTTTCTTT. Together with reference TRBV18 and TRBJ1-1, the CDR3 gives the full variable domain: NAGVMQNPRHLVRRRGQEARLRCSPMKGHSHVYWYRQLPEEGLKFMVYLQKENIIDESGMPKERFSAEFPKEGPSILRIQQVVRGDSAAYFCASSPPGQGQVAEAFFGQGTRLTVV.

Many counts were recorded for this clonotype. This rearrangement joins TRBV7-9 to TRBJ2-4, with 13 bases aligning to TRBD2. This CDR3 region has 16 residues. Trimming at V came to 5 bases and at J to 4 bases, leaving 5 bases not matched to a gene. The germline V gene has CDR1 SEHNR and CDR2 FQNEAQ (reference sequence). For the CDR3, the DNA is TGTGCCAGCAGCCCCAGACTAGCGGGAGGAAAAAACATTCAGTACTTC. Its translation is CASSPRLAGGKNIQYF.

In the case of this clonotype: A clone one base away is much larger, so this may be a read error. V gene TRBV7-7 combines with J gene TRBJ2-5; the D gene could be TRBD1 or TRBD2 (5 bases each). Per germline, CDR1 SSHAT and CDR2 FNYEAQ (reference sequence). The CDR3 runs to 14 residues. CDR3 nucleotides: TGTGCCAGCAGCCCACGACGGGACCAAGAGGCCCAGTACTTC. Protein: CASSPRRDQEAQYF.

This clonotype was counted at least ten times. CDR3 sequence reads: CASSLVALARGDTQYF. CDR3 nucleotides: TGTGCCAGCAGCTTAGTAGCTCTAGCAAGAGGAGATACGCAGTATTTT. The V call is TRBV7-6, the J call TRBJ2-3; D is perhaps TRBD2 (5 bases). The V and J ends lost 1 base and 5 bases respectively, with 16 bases between them. The germline gives CDR1 SGHVS, CDR2 FNYEAQ. The CDR3 has 16 amino acids. The whole variable domain, filled in from reference TRBV7-6 and TRBJ2-3, reads GAGVSQSPRYKVTKRGQDVALRCDPISGHVSLYWYRQALGQGPEFLTYFNYEAQQDKSGLPNDRFSAERPEGSISTLTIQRTEQRDSAMYRCASSLVALARGDTQYFGPGTRLTVL.

This clonotype was detected only a few times. This rearrangement joins TRBV19 to TRBJ2-4, with 8 bases lining up with TRBD1. The CDR3 is made up of 18 amino acids. CDR1 LNHDA and CDR2 SQIVND come from the germline V gene (reference sequence). Germline trimming cut 0 bases from V and 1 base from J; bases unmatched to any gene: 8. The DNA for the CDR3 is TGTGCCAGTAGTATAGAATACAGGGGGACGTTTGCCAAAAACATTCAGTACTTC. Translation gives CASSIEYRGTFAKNIQYF. Full variable domain (rest looked up from reference TRBV19 and TRBJ2-4): DGGITQSPKYLFRKEGQNVTLSCEQNLNHDAMYWYRQDPGQGLRLIYYSQIVNDFQKGDIAEGYSVSREKKESFPLTVTSAQKNPTAFYLCASSIEYRGTFAKNIQYFGAGTRLSVL.

This clonotype was seen ten or more times. The chain uses TRBV7-6 and TRBJ2-7; D call uncertain. The germline V gene has CDR1 SGHVS and CDR2 FNYEAQ. The CDR3 covers 15 residues. V was shortened by 1 base and J by 0 bases, with 10 bases between the two germline ends. The chain's CDR3 is CASSLGGLNSYEQYF. CDR3 nucleotide sequence: TGTGCCAGCAGCTTAGGGGGTTTGAACTCCTACGAGCAGTACTTC.

About this clonotype itself: A read error is possible here, since a much larger clone lies one base away. The V and J genes are TRBV28 and TRBJ2-7; D is ambiguous. The CDR3 extends over 12 amino acids. V lost 1 base and J lost 2, with 3 bases in between. The germline V gene has CDR1 MDHEN and CDR2 SYDVKM. The CDR3 sequence is CASSLSPYEQYF. CDR3 nucleotides: TGTGCCAGCAGTTTATCTCCCTACGAGCAGTACTTC.

By frequency in the sample, this clonotype is medium-sized. The rearrangement joins TRBV5-1 to TRBJ2-7, with 9 bases matching TRBD1. Looked up from germline, CDR1 is SGHRS and CDR2 is YFSETQ. V lost 2 bases and J lost 5; bases outside the gene matches: 2. The CDR3 extends over 13 amino acids. CDR3 amino acids: CASSFTGGNEQYF. CDR3 bases: TGCGCCAGCAGCTTTACAGGGGGCAACGAGCAGTACTTC.

This clonotype was seen a few times. The genes are TRBV5-6 and TRBJ2-7; D unclear. The CDR3 extends over 14 amino acids. Germline V lookup: CDR1 SGHDT, CDR2 YYEEEE. Deletions cut 1 base from V and 4 bases from J, with 12 bases between. CDR3 loop: CASSLLPTTYEQYF. CDR3 DNA: TGTGCCAGCAGCTTGTTACCGACCACGTACGAGCAGTACTTC.

This clonotype was counted at least ten times. The chain's CDR3 is CASSLVGSPDTQYF. The CDR3 DNA sequence: TGTGCCAGCAGTCTTGTGGGCAGTCCAGATACGCAGTATTTT. V is TRBV27 and J is TRBJ2-3, with D uncertain. CDR3 length: 14 residues. Trimming removed 5 bases at V and 4 bases at J, with 13 bases between. Germline assignment: CDR1 MNHEY and CDR2 SMNVEV (reference sequence).

The table lists this clonotype with many counts. V is TRBV6-2 or TRBV6-3 and J is TRBJ2-2; 10 bases line up with TRBD1. J gave up 3 bases and V 11 bases, and 6 bases lay outside the gene matches. Germline loops: CDR1 MNHEY, CDR2 SVGEGT. The CDR3 runs 14 residues. CDR3 sequence (DNA): TGTGCCGGGACAGGGGACCCCTACACCGGGGAGCTGTTTTTT. Translating gives CAGTGDPYTGELFF.

The table lists this clonotype with many counts. The J gene is TRBJ2-2, the V gene TRBV13; a possible D gene is TRBD2 (5 bases). The CDR3 has 15 amino acids. Germline CDR1 reads PRHDT; CDR2 reads FYEKMQ (reference sequence). The V and J ends lost 4 bases and 0 bases respectively, with 9 bases between them. The CDR3 DNA reads TGTGCCAGCAGCTCCCAACTAGCGAACACCGGGGAGCTGTTTTTT. It translates to CASSSQLANTGELFF.

Many counts were recorded for this clonotype. V and J are TRBV9 and TRBJ2-3, with 9 bases identical to TRBD2. The CDR3 is 15 amino acids. Germline V gene data show CDR1 as SGDLS and CDR2 as YYNGEE. V was clipped by 2 bases and J by 3 bases; unmatched bases: 4. This CDR3 reads CASSVSGSATDTQYF. CDR3 DNA sequence: TGTGCCAGCAGCGTTAGCGGGAGTGCGACAGATACGCAGTATTTT.

Points on this clonotype: A much larger clone differs from this one at a single base, so this may be a read error. The chain joins TRBV9 to TRBJ2-7; TRBD2 agrees at 8 bases. This CDR3 contains 15 residues. Germline V gene data show CDR1 as SGDLS and CDR2 as YYNGEE. The CDR3 loop reads CASGVESGSSYEQYF. CDR3 nucleotide sequence: TGTGCCAGCGGCGTAGAAAGCGGGAGCTCCTACGAGCAGTACTTC.